These 13 T cell receptor beta chains were all obtained from the same sample, sequenced in a study of shared clonotypes between healthy human individuals. This table comes from immunoSEQ multiplex PCR, and its TCRdb copy is limited to in-frame clones, with some not included. The profile shows 2 million to 3 million clones, approximately 94% of them singletons. Material: naive CD4+ T cells from PBMCs. Subset reported: CD45RA+ positively selected. These receptors all stem from a man younger than 35 in good health. Some clones in this sample may be carry-over from other donors' samples.

The V and J genes are TRBV9 and TRBJ1-2, with D perhaps TRBD1 (5 bases). The CDR3 consists of 13 residues. V was pared by 5 bases and J by 5 bases, with 13 bases between. Germline CDR1 and CDR2: SGDLS and YYNGEE. The CDR3 DNA follows: TGTGCCAGCAGGTACGAGGGGTCGTATGGCTACACCTTC. It encodes CASRYEGSYGYTF.

The rearrangement links TRBV7-9 to TRBJ1-2, with 9 nucleotides matching TRBD1. The J segment lost 4 bases and the V segment lost 4 bases, leaving 7 bases of the junction unmatched. CDR3 size: 15 residues. CDR1 and CDR2 from the germline V gene are SEHNR and FQNEAQ (reference sequence). The CDR3 DNA follows: TGTGCCAGCAGCTGGGGACAGGGCCCCACCTATGGCTACACCTTC. Its protein product is CASSWGQGPTYGYTF.

The CDR3 nucleotides read TGTGCCAGCAGCGCAACCGTCCTACATGCAGATACGCAGTATTTT. It specifies CASSATVLHADTQYF. The chain carries TRBV11-2 and TRBJ2-3; the D is unclear. The CDR3 is 15 residues long. In germline, CDR1 is SGHAT, CDR2 FQNNGV. Trimming left V 5 bases short and J 4 bases short, with 16 bases between.

This rearrangement joins TRBV11-3 to TRBJ2-5; the D is unclear. V was trimmed by 0 bases and J by 9 bases, leaving 8 bases between them. Per the germline V gene, CDR1 is SGHNT and CDR2 is YENEEA. The CDR3 has 12 amino acids. The CDR3 coding sequence is TGTGCCAGCAGCTTAGATCTTGGACCCCAGTACTTC. Protein product: CASSLDLGPQYF.

This chain connects TRBV30 to TRBJ1-1; D call uncertain. This CDR3 is 14 amino acids long. Germline CDR1 and CDR2: GTSNPN and SVGIG (reference sequence). V was pared by 2 bases and J by 0 bases, with 10 bases between. CDR3 sequence reads: CAWSPRGMNTEAFF. In DNA, the CDR3 is TGTGCCTGGAGTCCCCGAGGCATGAACACTGAAGCTTTCTTT.

The chain uses TRBV4-3 and TRBJ1-5; D is ambiguous. The germline V gene encodes CDR1 LGHNA and CDR2 YSLEER. V was pared by 1 base and J by 6 bases, with 7 bases between. The CDR3 runs to 13 residues. CDR3: CASSQVVAQPQHF. CDR3 bases: TGCGCCAGCAGCCAAGTAGTCGCTCAGCCCCAGCATTTT.

The chain combines TRBV5-1 with TRBJ1-4; D gene uncertain. Deletions cut 4 bases from V and 8 bases from J, with 12 bases between. This CDR3 has 13 amino acids. Germline CDR1 and CDR2: SGHRS and YFSETQ. In nucleotides, the CDR3 is TGCGCCAGCAGCCAAATTCGAGAGGAAAAACTGTTTTTT. Its protein is CASSQIREEKLFF. Full variable domain (remainder filled in from reference TRBV5-1 and TRBJ1-4): KAGVTQTPRYLIKTRGQQVTLSCSPISGHRSVSWYQQTPGQGLQFLFEYFSETQRNKGNFPGRFSGRQFSNSRSEMNVSTLELGDSALYLCASSQIREEKLFFGSGTQLSVL.

Details on this clone: Other DNA sequences in the sample encode the same CDR3. The genes are TRBV28 and TRBJ1-4, with D possibly matching TRBD1 (6 bases). Germline V gene sequence: CDR1 MDHEN, CDR2 SYDVKM. Trimming stripped 5 bases from V and 0 bases from J, with 10 bases between. The CDR3 consists of 15 residues. The CDR3 loop reads CASSTQGATNEKLFF. Here the CDR3 DNA reads TGTGCCAGCAGTACACAGGGAGCAACTAATGAAAAACTGTTTTTT.

V gene TRBV19 combines with J gene TRBJ1-1, with 9 positions matching TRBD1. The junction had 10 bases not matched to a gene; V was cut back by 7 bases and J by 4 bases. The CDR3 runs to 15 residues. The germline CDR1 and CDR2 sequences are LNHDA and SQIVND (reference sequence). The CDR3 DNA reads TGTGCCAGTATCCAACCGGGACAGGGAAGCACTGAAGCTTTCTTT. This gives the protein CASIQPGQGSTEAFF.

V gene TRBV7-8 combines with J gene TRBJ1-1; the match to TRBD1 covers 7 bases. This CDR3 is built from 17 residues. Germline V CDR1 and CDR2: SGHVS, FQNEAQ. The V and J ends lost 5 bases and 0 bases, in that order; junction bases with no gene match: 12. CDR3 sequence (DNA): TGTGCCAGCAGCACCGACCTAGGGGGCACCGTGAACACTGAAGCTTTCTTT. Translated, it gives CASSTDLGGTVNTEAFF.

This chain uses TRBV19 with TRBJ1-2; D perhaps matches TRBD1 (6 bases). The ends were cut back, 6 bases at V and 3 bases at J, with 17 bases in the middle. Germline-derived CDR1 and CDR2 are LNHDA and SQIVND (reference sequence). The CDR3 sequence is 15 residues long. CDR3 DNA: TGTGCCAGTAGGGAACAGGGTGCTGGGGACTATGGCTACACCTTC. Amino acid sequence: CASREQGAGDYGYTF.

V and J are TRBV28 and TRBJ1-1; D call uncertain. Trimming cost V 7 bases and J 5 bases, with 8 bases left between them. The CDR3 is 11 residues long. Germline CDR1 reads MDHEN; CDR2 reads SYDVKM. The CDR3 sequence is CASTQRTEAFF. The CDR3 DNA reads TGTGCCAGCACCCAGCGGACTGAAGCTTTCTTT.

The V call is TRBV18, the J call TRBJ2-1; TRBD1 matches at 7 bases. In germline, CDR1 is KGHSH, CDR2 LQKENI. V lost 1 base and J lost 6; bases outside the gene matches: 6. The CDR3 extends over 15 amino acids. The CDR3 sequence is CASSPRTGGGNEQFF. In nucleotides, the CDR3 is TGTGCCAGCTCACCACGGACAGGCGGAGGCAATGAGCAGTTCTTC.